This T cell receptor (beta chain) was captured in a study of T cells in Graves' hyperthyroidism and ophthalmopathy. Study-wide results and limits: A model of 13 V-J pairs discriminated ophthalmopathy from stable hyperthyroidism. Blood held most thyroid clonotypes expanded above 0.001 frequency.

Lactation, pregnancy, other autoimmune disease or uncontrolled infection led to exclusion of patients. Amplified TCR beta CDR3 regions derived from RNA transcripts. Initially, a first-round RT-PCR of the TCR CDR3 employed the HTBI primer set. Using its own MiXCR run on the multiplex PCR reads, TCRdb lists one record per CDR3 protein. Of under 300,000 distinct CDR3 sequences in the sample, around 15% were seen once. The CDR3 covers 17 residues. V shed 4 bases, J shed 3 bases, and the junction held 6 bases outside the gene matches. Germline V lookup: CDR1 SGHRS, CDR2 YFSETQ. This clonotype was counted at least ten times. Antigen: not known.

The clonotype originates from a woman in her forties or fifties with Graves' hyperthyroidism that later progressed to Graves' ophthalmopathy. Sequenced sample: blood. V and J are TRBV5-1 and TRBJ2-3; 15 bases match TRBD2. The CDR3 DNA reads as TGCGCCAGCAGCCCCGGACTAGCGGGAGGGCCAACAGATACGCAGTATTTT. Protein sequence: CASSPGLAGGPTDTQYF.